The sequence of this T cell receptor beta chain was determined in a study of blood T cell repertoires in COVID-19. CDR3 size: 18 residues. The method was immunoSEQ multiplex PCR; TCRdb's version includes in-frame clones alone and lacks a portion of them. The table shows about 280,000 clones, with 83% occurring only once. This receptor was identified in a woman between 45 and 60 years old who had recovered from COVID-19. This sequence joins TRBV21-1 and TRBJ2-1; the table assigns TRBD1, which was not confirmed against the DNA. TRBV21-1 has pseudogene status. The sample was peripheral blood. This CDR3 reads CASSKASPGQGSYNEQFF. CDR3 sequence (DNA): TGTGCCAGCAGCAAAGCGTCACCGGGACAGGGGTCCTACAATGAGCAGTTCTTC.